The clone carrying this T cell receptor beta chain was seen at least ten times. Its antigen is currently unknown. The data stem from a study of spatial heterogeneity in lung cancer. Points from the study as a whole: At resection, ubiquitous expanded tumor TCRs appeared in blood more than at follow-up.

Noted time point: sample taken at primary tumor resection. Whole RNA from tumor, nontumor lung or frozen PBMC was sequenced unsorted. TCRdb passed the 5' RACE reads through MiXCR, listing each CDR3 protein once. Here the sample spans about 30,000 distinct CDR3 sequences, 7.5% to 10% being singletons. V lost 1 base and J lost 2, with 6 bases in between. CDR1 SGHRS and CDR2 YFSETQ come from the germline V gene. CDR3 size: 13 residues. The clonotype originates from a female donor with early-stage non-small cell lung cancer. The chain is built from TRBV5-1 and TRBJ1-2; D ambiguous. Sample: PBMCs, taken at surgery. The CDR3 protein is CASSLIQNYGYTF. As DNA, the CDR3 is TGCGCCAGCAGCTTGATACAGAACTATGGCTACACCTTC.